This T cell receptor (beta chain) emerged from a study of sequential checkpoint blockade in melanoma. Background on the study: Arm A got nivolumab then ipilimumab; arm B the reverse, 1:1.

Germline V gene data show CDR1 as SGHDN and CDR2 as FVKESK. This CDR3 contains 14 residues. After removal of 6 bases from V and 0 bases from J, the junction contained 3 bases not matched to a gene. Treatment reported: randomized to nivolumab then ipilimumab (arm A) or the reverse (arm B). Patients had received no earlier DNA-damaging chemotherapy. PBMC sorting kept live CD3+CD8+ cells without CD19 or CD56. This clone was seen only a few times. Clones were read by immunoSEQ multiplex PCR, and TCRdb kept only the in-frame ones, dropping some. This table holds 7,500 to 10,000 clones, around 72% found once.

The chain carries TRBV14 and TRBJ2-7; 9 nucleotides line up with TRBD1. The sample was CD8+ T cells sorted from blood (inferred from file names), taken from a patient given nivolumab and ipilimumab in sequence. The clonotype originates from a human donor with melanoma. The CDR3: CASRGTGSSYEQYF. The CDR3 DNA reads TGTGCCAGCAGGGGGACAGGGAGCTCCTACGAGCAGTACTTC.